These 13 T cell receptor beta chains were all obtained from the same sample, sequenced in a study of cytomegalovirus exposure and HLA in healthy donors. PCR amplification relied on 60 Vbeta primers (plus 13 Jbeta primers). Assay: immunoSEQ multiplex PCR; the TCRdb copy retains only in-frame clones and omits some. The sample shows some 180,000 clones, around 80% of them seen only once. The sequencing sample was made of PBMCs. The receptors stem from a young woman in good health and CMV-seropositive.

The chain combines TRBV11-2 with TRBJ2-2; 9 bases align to TRBD1. The CDR3 totals 16 residues. J gave up 5 bases and V 5 bases, and 9 bases lay outside the gene matches. Looked up from germline, CDR1 is SGHAT and CDR2 is FQNNGV. In DNA, the CDR3 is TGTGCCAGCAGCCCCGGGATGACAGGGGGGACCGGGGAGCTGTTTTTT. Translating it yields CASSPGMTGGTGELFF.

V and J are TRBV29-1 and TRBJ2-7; 7 bases match TRBD1. V dropped 1 base and J dropped 3; count of bases not matched to a gene: 9. Germline values: CDR1 SQVTM, CDR2 ANQGSEA. The CDR3 consists of 15 residues. The CDR3 region is CSVEVRQGLGYEQYF. The CDR3 DNA is TGCAGCGTTGAAGTCCGACAGGGTCTGGGCTACGAGCAGTACTTC.

This chain connects TRBV4-3 to TRBJ2-1, with 7 positions matching TRBD1. This CDR3 spans 17 amino acids. Unmatched junction bases numbered 9, after V lost 3 bases and J lost 1 base. Germline CDR1 reads LGHNA; CDR2 reads YSLEER. This CDR3 reads CASSQLLSTGSYNEQFF. Here the CDR3 DNA reads TGCGCCAGCAGCCAGCTCCTCTCGACAGGGTCCTACAATGAGCAGTTCTTC.

This chain joins TRBV9 and TRBJ2-4; 9 nucleotides agree with TRBD1. The CDR3 runs to 17 residues. V trimming: 3 bases; J trimming: 7 bases; junction bases outside the gene matches: 14. Per the germline V gene, CDR1 is SGDLS and CDR2 is YYNGEE. The CDR3 loop reads CASSASSLGGQGNIQYF. The DNA of the CDR3 is TGTGCCAGCAGCGCATCAAGCCTCGGAGGACAGGGGAACATTCAGTACTTC.

The chain carries TRBV19 and TRBJ2-1; D might be TRBD2 (5 bases). The V end was cut by 4 bases, the J end by 0 bases, with 10 bases between. Per germline, CDR1 LNHDA and CDR2 SQIVND (reference sequence). The CDR3 totals 15 residues. CDR3 residues: CASSRASYSYNEQFF. The CDR3 nucleotides are TGTGCCAGTAGTAGAGCTAGCTACTCCTACAATGAGCAGTTCTTC.

This chain joins TRBV5-1 and TRBJ2-7, with D perhaps TRBD1 (7 bases). The V gene's germline CDR1 is SGHRS and CDR2 YFSETQ. Trimming took 7 bases from V and 2 from J, leaving 16 bases between them. This CDR3 is built from 14 residues. DNA of the CDR3: TGCGCCAGCCAACGGGGGACAGTCCCCTACGAGCAGTACTTC. Translated: CASQRGTVPYEQYF.

The chain uses TRBV28 and TRBJ1-2, with D perhaps matching TRBD1 (5 bases). Germline V CDR1 and CDR2: MDHEN, SYDVKM. This CDR3 is 15 amino acids long. V shed 6 bases and J shed 4 bases, with 18 bases lying between them. The CDR3 DNA sequence: TGTGCCAGCAGCCTCACGGAGGGGAGTACCTATGGCTACACCTTC. Translated, it gives CASSLTEGSTYGYTF.

The chain employs TRBV5-8 and TRBJ2-2; TRBD2 matches 10 bases. The CDR3 has 18 residues. J gave up 5 bases and V 0 bases, and 10 bases lay outside the gene matches. Germline loops: CDR1 SGHTS, CDR2 YDEGEE. The CDR3 nucleotides are TGTGCCAGCAGCTTGGGGCTAGCGGGGGCAGGAAAAACCGGGGAGCTGTTTTTT. The encoded protein is CASSLGLAGAGKTGELFF.

This clone was counted between two and nine times. The chain uses TRBV5-4 and TRBJ2-7, with D possibly being TRBD2 (7 bases). The V and J ends lost 4 bases and 6 bases respectively, with 26 bases between them. Per the germline V gene, CDR1 is SGHNT and CDR2 is YYREEE (reference sequence). The CDR3 has 17 amino acids. CDR3 loop: CASSRGGAGVPRGEQYF. DNA of the CDR3: TGTGCCAGCAGCCGAGGGGGGGCGGGGGTGCCACGGGGCGAGCAGTACTTC. The whole variable domain, remainder taken from reference TRBV5-4 and TRBJ2-7, is ETGVTQSPTHLIKTRGQQVTLRCSSQSGHNTVSWYQQALGQGPQFIFQYYREEENGRGNFPPRFSGLQFPNYSSELNVNALELDDSALYLCASSRGGAGVPRGEQYFGPGTRLTVT.

This rearrangement joins TRBV5-4 to TRBJ2-7, with 9 bases fitting TRBD1. CDR1 and CDR2 from the germline V gene are SGHNT and YYREEE (reference sequence). Unmatched junction bases numbered 10, after V lost 3 bases and J lost 12 bases. This CDR3 has 13 amino acids. CDR3 coding DNA: TGTGCCAGCAGCTCGTCCGGGACAGGGAAGTCGTACTTC. The encoded protein is CASSSSGTGKSYF.

The CDR3 region has the DNA TGCGCCAGCAGCCCAACCTCGGGACTACCCCTGGAGACCCAGTACTTC. Protein: CASSPTSGLPLETQYF. The chain carries TRBV5-1 and TRBJ2-5; 7 nucleotides agree with TRBD2. J was trimmed by 5 bases and V by 4 bases; bases with no gene match: 14. Germline CDR1 and CDR2: SGHRS and YFSETQ. This CDR3 region has 16 residues.

This clone was seen only once. This rearrangement joins TRBV18 to TRBJ2-5, with D possibly being TRBD1 (6 bases). The J call may not be correct, given that the DNA end is closer to TRBJ2-7. The CDR3 spans 14 residues. Germline values: CDR1 KGHSH, CDR2 LQKENI. CDR3 sequence reads: CASSPPAGDYEQYF. The CDR3 DNA reads as TGTGCCAGCTCACCACCGGCAGGGGACTACGAGCAGTACTTC.

This chain uses TRBV28 with TRBJ1-2; tentative D call: TRBD1 (5 bases). Germline values: CDR1 MDHEN, CDR2 SYDVKM. Trimming removed 8 bases at V and 8 bases at J, with 15 bases between. The CDR3 is made up of 12 amino acids. The CDR3 spells CASSFRATGYTF. The CDR3 DNA reads as TGTGCCAGCTCCTTCAGGGCTACCGGCTACACCTTC.